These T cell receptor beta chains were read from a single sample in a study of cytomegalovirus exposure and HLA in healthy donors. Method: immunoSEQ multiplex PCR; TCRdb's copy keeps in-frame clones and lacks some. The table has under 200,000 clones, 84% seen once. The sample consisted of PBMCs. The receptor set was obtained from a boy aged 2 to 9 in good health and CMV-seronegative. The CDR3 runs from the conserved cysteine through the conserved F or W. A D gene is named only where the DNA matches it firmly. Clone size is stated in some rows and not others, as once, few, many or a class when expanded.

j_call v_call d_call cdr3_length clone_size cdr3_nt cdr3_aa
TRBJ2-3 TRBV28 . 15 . TGTGCCAGCAGCCCGCCGGCTAGCTACCCAGATACGCAGTATTTT CASSPPASYPDTQYF
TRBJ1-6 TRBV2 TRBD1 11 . TGTGCCAGCAGTTGGACAGGAGCCCTCCACTTT CASSWTGALHF
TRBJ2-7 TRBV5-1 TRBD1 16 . TGCGCCAGCAGCTTGGATACCGGGACAGGGGTATCCGAGCAGTACTTC CASSLDTGTGVSEQYF
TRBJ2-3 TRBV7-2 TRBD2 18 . TGTGCCAGCAGCTTAGCCGTCCTGGTTAGCGGGAGAGGAGATACGCAGTATTTT CASSLAVLVSGRGDTQYF
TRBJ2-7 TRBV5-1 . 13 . TGCGCCAGCAGCTTGGATCCCCAACTCGAGCAGTACTTC CASSLDPQLEQYF
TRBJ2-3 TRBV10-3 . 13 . TGTGCCACCCAAGAGCGACCCACAGATACGCAGTATTTT CATQERPTDTQYF
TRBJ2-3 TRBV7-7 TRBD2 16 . TGTGCCAGCAGTCCTGGACTAGCGGGAGCGACAGATACGCAGTATTTT CASSPGLAGATDTQYF
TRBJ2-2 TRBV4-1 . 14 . TGCGCCAGCAGCCCGGGACAATACACCGGGGAGCTGTTTTTT CASSPGQYTGELFF
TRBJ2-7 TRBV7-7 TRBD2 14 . TGTGCCAGCAGCGCGACTAGCGGGAGTATCGAGCAGTACTTC CASSATSGSIEQYF
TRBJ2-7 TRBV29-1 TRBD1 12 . TGCAGCGCGGTACAGGGGACCTACGAGCAGTACTTC CSAVQGTYEQYF
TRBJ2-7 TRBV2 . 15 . TGTGCCAGCAGTCCGGACAGTTTAAGCTCCTACGAGCAGTACTTC CASSPDSLSSYEQYF
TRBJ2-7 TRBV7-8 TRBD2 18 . TGTGCCAGCAGCTTGGGACTAGCGGGAGCAGAGGGCCGCTACGAGCAGTACTTC CASSLGLAGAEGRYEQYF
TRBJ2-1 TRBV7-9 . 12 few TGTGCCAGCAGCTCCATCTACAATGAGCAGTTCTTC CASSSIYNEQFF
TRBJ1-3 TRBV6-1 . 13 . TGTGCCAGCAACGTCGGGGTTGGAAACACCATATATTTT CASNVGVGNTIYF
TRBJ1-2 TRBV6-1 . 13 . TGTGCCAGCAGTTTCCAGGGCCCGGGCGGCTACACCTTC CASSFQGPGGYTF
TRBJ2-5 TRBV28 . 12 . TGTGCCAGCAGCTCCCATCTCGGGACCCAGTACTTC CASSSHLGTQYF
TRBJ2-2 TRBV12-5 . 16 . TGTGCTAGTGGTTCCCCCCGGGAAGGCGTCACCGGGGAGCTGTTTTTT CASGSPREGVTGELFF
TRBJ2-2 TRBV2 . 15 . TGTGCCAGCTGCGTTACAGGTGGTAACACCGGGGAGCTGTTTTTT CASCVTGGNTGELFF
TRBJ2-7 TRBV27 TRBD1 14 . TGTGCCAGCAGTTCCGGACAGGGGGCCTACGAGCAGTACTTC CASSSGQGAYEQYF
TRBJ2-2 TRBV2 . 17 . TGTGCCAGCAGTGAAACGCTTTTTTTAATGCTATCCGGGGAGCTGTTTTTT CASSETLFLMLSGELFF
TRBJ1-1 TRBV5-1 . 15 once TGCGCCAGCAGCTTGGGCGGTGGTGAGAACACTGAAGCTTTCTTT CASSLGGGENTEAFF
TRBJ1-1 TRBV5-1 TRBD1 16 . TGCGCCAGCAGCTTGTTAGGGGGTGACAGGGCTGATGAAGCTTTCTTT CASSLLGGDRADEAFF